Presented here are 15 T cell receptor beta chains from one specimen sequenced in a study of beta chain features in type 1 diabetes. Since all of the isolated RNA was reverse transcribed, expressed TCRB transcripts were what got sequenced. Method: immunoSEQ multiplex PCR; TCRdb's copy keeps in-frame clones and lacks some. Counted here are 310,000 or so clones, about 15% occurring once; the ten biggest clones make up 0.015% to 0.017%. For these receptors, no antigen is known. Study results and limitations: All four CD4+ subsets from Type 1 diabetes patients carried moderately but significantly shorter TCRB CDR3s.

The specimen was naive CD4+ T cells from blood. These receptors were taken from a man between 18 and 29 years old with type 1 diabetes.

The rearrangement links TRBV4-3 to TRBJ1-4; 8 nucleotides line up with TRBD1. Germline CDR1 LGHNA, CDR2 YSLEER. J was trimmed by 8 bases and V by 2 bases; bases with no gene match: 7. This CDR3 comprises 15 residues. CDR3 DNA: TGCGCCAGCAGCCAACAGACAGGGGTCGGCGAAAAACTGTTTTTT. Its translation: CASSQQTGVGEKLFF.

The chain uses TRBV12-5 and TRBJ2-1, with 7 bases fitting TRBD2. Looked up from germline, CDR1 is LGHNT and CDR2 is FRNRAP. V dropped 1 base and J dropped 8; count of bases not matched to a gene: 8. The CDR3 extends over 15 amino acids. This chain's CDR3 is CASGLGAGMTDEQFF. The CDR3 coding sequence is TGTGCTAGTGGTTTGGGAGCGGGAATGACTGATGAGCAGTTCTTC.

The V and J genes are TRBV18 and TRBJ2-7, with a possible D match to TRBD2 (6 bases). The germline V and J ends were trimmed by 5 bases and 5 bases, with 16 bases remaining between them. CDR3 length: 14 amino acids. CDR1 and CDR2 (germline): KGHSH, LQKENI. For the CDR3, the DNA is TGTGCCAGCTCATTCCTAGCGAAGAAACACGAGCAGTACTTC. This gives the protein CASSFLAKKHEQYF.

The table lists this clone with a few counts. The chain joins TRBV7-2 to TRBJ2-1; unclear D gene. Germline lookup yields CDR1 SGHTA and CDR2 FQGNSA. This CDR3 has 18 amino acids. Trimming took off 1 base at V and 5 bases at J, with 21 bases between the two ends. Here the CDR3 DNA reads TGTGCCAGCAGCTTAGATCGGAGTCATTTGGCGGCCAACAATGAGCAGTTCTTC. Amino acids: CASSLDRSHLAANNEQFF.

This clone showed up just a few times. V usage is TRBV7-8 and J usage is TRBJ2-2; TRBD1 matches at 7 bases. Germline CDR1 is SGHVS and CDR2 is FQNEAQ. Unmatched junction bases numbered 5, after V lost 5 bases and J lost 2 bases. The CDR3 spans 15 residues. The CDR3 spells CASSVRDRNTGELFF. DNA of the CDR3: TGTGCCAGCAGCGTCCGGGACAGAAACACCGGGGAGCTGTTTTTT.

The chain joins TRBV18 to TRBJ2-1; 11 bases match TRBD2. The germline V gene has CDR1 KGHSH and CDR2 LQKENI. CDR3 length equals 18 residues. V gave up 3 bases and J gave up 3 bases; unmatched junction bases: 10. As DNA, the CDR3 is TGTGCCAGCTCACCTATGCGACTAGCGGGGAATGTCTACAATGAGCAGTTCTTC. It yields the protein CASSPMRLAGNVYNEQFF.

In this sample, this clone turned up a few times. The rearrangement joins TRBV29-1 to TRBJ1-1; D is possibly TRBD1 (6 bases). The CDR3 extends over 12 amino acids. Between the trimmed V and J ends, which lost 6 bases and 4 bases, there was a span of 12 bases. Germline V lookup: CDR1 SQVTM, CDR2 ANQGSEA. This CDR3 reads CSVNRDLTEAFF. The CDR3, as DNA: TGCAGCGTGAACAGGGATCTCACTGAAGCTTTCTTT.

CDR3 sequence (DNA): TGTGCCAGCAGCTTAGCGGGAGAGTCCGGGGAGCTGTTTTTT. Its translation: CASSLAGESGELFF. The chain carries TRBV7-9 and TRBJ2-2; D is possibly TRBD2 (5 bases). The CDR3 sequence is 14 residues long. Trimming left V 0 bases short and J 6 bases short, with 8 bases between. Germline V gene sequence: CDR1 SEHNR, CDR2 FQNEAQ (reference sequence).

In this sample, this clone turned up a few times. V is TRBV7-2 and J is TRBJ2-7; 7 bases match TRBD1. Germline lookup yields CDR1 SGHTA and CDR2 FQGNSA. The CDR3 sequence is 14 residues long. J gave up 3 bases and V 4 bases, and 6 bases lay outside the gene matches. The CDR3 DNA reads as TGTGCCAGCAGCTACCGACAGGGTGGCTACGAGCAGTACTTC. Protein: CASSYRQGGYEQYF.

This clone was observed a handful of times. This chain uses TRBV9 with TRBJ1-5, with a tentative D call TRBD1 (5 bases). CDR1 is SGDLS and CDR2 is YYNGEE in the germline V gene. The CDR3 extends over 14 amino acids. The V and J ends lost 2 bases and 6 bases respectively, with 12 bases between them. The CDR3 loop reads CASSVSSGGQPQHF. The CDR3 region has the DNA TGTGCCAGCAGCGTTTCCTCGGGGGGTCAGCCCCAGCATTTT.

This rearrangement joins TRBV30 to TRBJ1-1; D ambiguous. V was shortened by 4 bases and J by 6 bases, with 15 bases between the two germline ends. In germline, CDR1 is GTSNPN, CDR2 SVGIG (reference sequence). The CDR3 consists of 13 residues. CDR3 DNA: TGTGCCTGGATTTTCCCGGGAGACGCTGAAGCTTTCTTT. Translation: CAWIFPGDAEAFF.

The chain couples TRBV5-6 to TRBJ2-6; D is uncertain. Germline V gives CDR1 SGHDT, CDR2 YYEEEE. CDR3 length: 15 amino acids. V dropped 4 bases and J dropped 0 bases, with 8 bases sitting between them. CDR3 sequence: CASSQIASGANVLTF. CDR3 nucleotides: TGTGCCAGCAGCCAAATAGCCTCTGGGGCCAACGTCCTGACTTTC.

This CDR3 is CASSSRDSRGNTIYF. The DNA for the CDR3 is TGCGCCAGCAGCTCCCGGGACAGCCGTGGAAACACCATATATTTT. The rearrangement joins TRBV5-1 to TRBJ1-3; 7 positions match TRBD1. This CDR3 is 15 amino acids long. V lost 3 bases, J lost 3 bases, and 6 bases stayed unmatched. Germline V gives CDR1 SGHRS, CDR2 YFSETQ.

The chain has TRBV6-6 and TRBJ1-5; 7 positions agree with TRBD1. The germline V gene encodes CDR1 MNHNY and CDR2 SVGAGI (reference sequence). The CDR3 length is 14 residues. The J segment lost 5 bases and the V segment lost 6 bases, leaving 7 bases of the junction unmatched. This chain's CDR3 is CASRRSGQDQPQHF. CDR3 DNA: TGTGCCAGCAGACGATCAGGACAGGATCAGCCCCAGCATTTT.

This clone has only a few counts. CDR3 region: CASSPGPGIYEQYF. The CDR3 region has the DNA TGTGCCAGTAGTCCGGGCCCGGGGATCTACGAGCAGTACTTC. V is TRBV19 and J is TRBJ2-7; possible D gene TRBD2, 5 bases. V dropped 5 bases and J dropped 3 bases, with 14 bases sitting between them. The length of the CDR3 is 14 residues. Germline CDR1 and CDR2: LNHDA and SQIVND (reference sequence).